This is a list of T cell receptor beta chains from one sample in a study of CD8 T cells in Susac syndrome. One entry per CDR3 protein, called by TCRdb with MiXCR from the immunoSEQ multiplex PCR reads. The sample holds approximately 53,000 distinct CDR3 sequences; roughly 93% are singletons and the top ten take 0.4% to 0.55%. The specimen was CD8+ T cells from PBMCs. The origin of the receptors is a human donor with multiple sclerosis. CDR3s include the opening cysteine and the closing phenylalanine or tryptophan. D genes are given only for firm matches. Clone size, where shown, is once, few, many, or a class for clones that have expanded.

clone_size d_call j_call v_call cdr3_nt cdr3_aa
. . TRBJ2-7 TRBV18 TGTGCCAGCTCACCACGAGACCTCCTCTCCTACGAGCAGTACTTC CASSPRDLLSYEQYF
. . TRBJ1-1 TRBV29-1 TGCAGCGTTGAGGTCGACACTGAAGCTTTCTTT CSVEVDTEAFF
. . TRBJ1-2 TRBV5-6 TGTGCCAGCAGCTTGGAAACAGCCTATGGCTACACCTTC CASSLETAYGYTF
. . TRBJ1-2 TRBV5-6 TGTGCCAGCAGCTTGCGTGTTACCTATGGCTACACCTTC CASSLRVTYGYTF
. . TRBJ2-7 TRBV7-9 TGTGCCAGCAGCTCGGAAGAATCCTACGAGCAGTACTTC CASSSEESYEQYF
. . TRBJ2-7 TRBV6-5 TGTGCCAGCAGTTACTCTACCCTCTACGAGCAGTACTTC CASSYSTLYEQYF
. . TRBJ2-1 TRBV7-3 TGTGCCAGCAGCACCGGGACTTCCACCTACAATGAGCAGTTCTTC CASSTGTSTYNEQFF
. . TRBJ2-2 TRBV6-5 TGTGCCAGCAGTTACGTGGGGACCGGGGAACTGTTTTTT CASSYVGTGELFF
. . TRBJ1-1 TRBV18 TGTGCCAGCTCACCTTGGGCACGGCAAGCTTTCTTT CASSPWARQAFF
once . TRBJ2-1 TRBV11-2 TGTGCCAGCAGCCTGGAGGCTTACAATGAGCAGTTCTTC CASSLEAYNEQFF
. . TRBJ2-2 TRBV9 TGTGCCAGCAGCGTAGCCGGGGAGCTGTTTTTT CASSVAGELFF
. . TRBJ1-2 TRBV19 TGTGCCAGTATCCTAGGGTATGGCTACACCTTC CASILGYGYTF
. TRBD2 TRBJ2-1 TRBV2 TGTGCCAGAACGGGGGGAGAATCCTACAATGAGCAGTTCTTC CARTGGESYNEQFF
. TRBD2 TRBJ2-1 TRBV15 TGTGCCACCAGCAGGCTCGTGGTGGCGGGGGGGCAATTGGGCGAGCAGTTCTTC CATSRLVVAGGQLGEQFF
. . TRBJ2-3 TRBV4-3 TGCGCCAGCAGCCAAGACAGGGTTCGTACAGATACGCAGTATTTT CASSQDRVRTDTQYF
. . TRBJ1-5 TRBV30 TGTGCCTGGAGCGGCCCTAATCAGCCCCAGCATTTT CAWSGPNQPQHF
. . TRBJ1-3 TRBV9 TGTGCCAGCAGCGTAGGGGGGGACGTCTCTGGAAACACCATATATTTT CASSVGGDVSGNTIYF
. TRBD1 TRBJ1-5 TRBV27 TGTGCCAGGACAGGGGATCAGCCCCAGCATTTT CARTGDQPQHF
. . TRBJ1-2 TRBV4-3 TGCGCCAGCAGCCAAGAGCACGAGTGGGGCCCGGGGGTTGGCTACACCTTC CASSQEHEWGPGVGYTF
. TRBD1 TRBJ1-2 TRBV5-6 TGTGCCAGCAGCTTTGGACAGGGGCTGCAGTATGGCTACACCTTC CASSFGQGLQYGYTF
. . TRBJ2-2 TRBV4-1 TGCGCCAGCAGCCAAGAGAGGTGGGGGGCGAACACCGGGGAGCTGTTTTTT CASSQERWGANTGELFF
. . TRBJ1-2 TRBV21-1 TGTGCCAGCAGCTCCCCACGGAACTATGGCTACACCTTC CASSSPRNYGYTF
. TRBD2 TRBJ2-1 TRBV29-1 TGCAGCGTTGACCCTAGCGGGGGGGTTGAGCAGTTCTTC CSVDPSGGVEQFF
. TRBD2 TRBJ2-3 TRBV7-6 TGTGCCAGCAGCTTAGTGCGGGGGGCAGATACGCAGTATTTT CASSLVRGADTQYF
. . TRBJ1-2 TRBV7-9 TGTGCCAGCGGCTGGACAGAGGGCTCCTCCTATGGCTACACCTTC CASGWTEGSSYGYTF
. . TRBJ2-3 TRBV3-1 TGTGCCAGCAGCCAAGACCCGTTTTTGACAGATACGCAGTATTTT CASSQDPFLTDTQYF
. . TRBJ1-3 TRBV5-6 TGTGCCAGCAGCCCCGAGCGGAGAGGAAACACCATATATTTT CASSPERRGNTIYF
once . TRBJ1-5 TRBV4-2 TGTGCCAGCAGCCCCGGAGGGACGGGCAATCAGCCCCAGCATTTT CASSPGGTGNQPQHF
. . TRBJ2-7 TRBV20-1 TGCAGTGCTAGAGCATCAGACTGGAGTGAGCAGTACTTC CSARASDWSEQYF
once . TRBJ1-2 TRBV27 TGTGCCAGCGGGAAGTCCGGGACAACCATCGTGGTCTATGGCTACACCTTC CASGKSGTTIVVYGYTF
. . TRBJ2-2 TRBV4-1 TGCGCCAGCAGCCTCCGGGTTTACACCGGGGAGCTGTTTTTT CASSLRVYTGELFF
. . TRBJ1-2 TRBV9 TGTGCCAGCAGCGTAGCCGGTTGGGGCTACACCTTC CASSVAGWGYTF
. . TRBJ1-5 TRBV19 TGTGCCACCACATACAATAGCAATCAGCCCCAGCATTTT CATTYNSNQPQHF
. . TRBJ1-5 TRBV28 TGTGCCAGCAGTTTTCAGTCGGCTAACAATCAGCCCCAGCATTTT CASSFQSANNQPQHF
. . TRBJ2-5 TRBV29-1 TGCAGCTTTGGATCCGGGACGGAGCAAGAGACCCAGTACTTC CSFGSGTEQETQYF
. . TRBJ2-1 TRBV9 TGTGCCAGCAGCCATACAGGGACCAAGTTCTTC CASSHTGTKFF
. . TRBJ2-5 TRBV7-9 TGTGCCAGCAGCGTGGGGCGCCAAGAGACCCAGTACTTC CASSVGRQETQYF
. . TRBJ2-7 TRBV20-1 TGCAGTGCTAGAGATTTAAGCTCCTACGAGCAGTACTTC CSARDLSSYEQYF
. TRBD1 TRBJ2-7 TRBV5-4 TGTGCCAGCAGCATCGGACAGGGGGGCTACGAGCAGTACTTC CASSIGQGGYEQYF
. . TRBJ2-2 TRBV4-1 TGCGCCAGCAGCCAAGTAAGGGGGACCGGGGAGCTGTTTTTT CASSQVRGTGELFF
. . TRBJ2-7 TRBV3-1 TGTGCCAGCAGCCAAGGAGGGTCAACCTACGAGCAGTACTTC CASSQGGSTYEQYF
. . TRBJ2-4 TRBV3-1 TGTGCCAGCAGCCAAGAAGCGGGGACGGTGCCGAGGGGGATTCAGTACTTC CASSQEAGTVPRGIQYF
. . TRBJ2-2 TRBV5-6 TGTGCCAGCACCCTCCACAGGAACACCGGGGAGCTGTTTTTT CASTLHRNTGELFF
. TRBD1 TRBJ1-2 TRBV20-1 TGCAGTGCCCAATTAGGGGGCGGCTACACCTTC CSAQLGGGYTF
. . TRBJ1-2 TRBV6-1 TGTGCCAGCAGTGAATATAGCCCCCATGGGATCTATGGCTACACCTTC CASSEYSPHGIYGYTF
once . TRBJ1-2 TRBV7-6 TGTGCCAGCAGCTTACCCCGGGACGGATTATATGGCTACACCTTC CASSLPRDGLYGYTF
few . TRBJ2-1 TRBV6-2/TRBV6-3 TGTGCCAGCAGCCGACAGGGAGGGTACAATGAGCAGTTCTTC CASSRQGGYNEQFF
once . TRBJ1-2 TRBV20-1 TGCAGTGCTCGCGGGGCCGGCTATGGCTACACCTTC CSARGAGYGYTF
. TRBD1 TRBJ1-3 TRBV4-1 TGCGCCAGCAGCACTCAGGGGGCTGTTGGAAACACCATATATTTT CASSTQGAVGNTIYF
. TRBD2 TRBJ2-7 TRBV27 TGTGCCAGCAGTCCGGCGGGGGGGCATTACGAGCAGTACTTC CASSPAGGHYEQYF
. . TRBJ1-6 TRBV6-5 TGTGCCAGCAGCGACAGGTGGGGCCTTAATTCACCCCTCCACTTT CASSDRWGLNSPLHF
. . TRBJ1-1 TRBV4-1 TGCGCCAGCAGTTCAGGGGTAGCAGCTGAAGCTTTCTTT CASSSGVAAEAFF
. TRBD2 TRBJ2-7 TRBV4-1 TGCGCCAGCAGCCAGGGAGCCGGGACTAAAACCTACGAGCAGTACTTC CASSQGAGTKTYEQYF